The clone carrying this T cell receptor beta chain was picked up many times. Its antigen is not known. The sample is drawn from a study of T cells after posttransplantation cyclophosphamide. Study-wide results and caveats: Later post-transplant blood repertoires were often dominated by donor CD8+ memory clones. Blood and skin or GI T cell repertoires showed limited TRB overlap.

Clones were read by immunoSEQ multiplex PCR, and TCRdb kept only the in-frame ones, dropping some. Recorded here are tens of thousands of clones, none singletons. The CDR3 runs to 18 residues. Trimming took off 5 bases at V and 3 bases at J, with 23 bases between the two ends. Germline V lookup: CDR1 SGHAT, CDR2 FQNNGV. On the day of bone marrow donation, the related graft donor provided peripheral blood. The chain recombines TRBV11-2 with TRBJ2-1, with D maybe TRBD2 (6 bases). The specimen sequenced was PBMCs. The sequence was obtained from a woman aged 55-70 years in good health, CMV-negative, and a related stem cell transplant donor. This CDR3 is CASSNPPGLAIFYNEQFF. The CDR3 DNA reads as TGTGCCAGCAGCAACCCCCCGGGGCTAGCGATCTTCTACAATGAGCAGTTCTTC.